The TCR beta chain under discussion was sequenced for a study of blood T cells in healthy people across ages. A second roughly 6 to 12 cycle PCR used barcoded and J-beta primers. TCRdb fed the 5' RACE reads into MiXCR, producing one record per CDR3 protein. The profile shows about 1.4 million distinct CDR3 sequences, around 59% of them singletons. CDR3 length: 12 residues. The trim removed 7 bases at V and 3 bases at J, leaving 4 bases unmatched. Germline V lookup: CDR1 SQVTM, CDR2 ANQGSEA. Only a few counts were recorded for this clonotype. Sequences were obtained from blood. This receptor was identified in a man aged 18 to 29 in good health. The chain carries TRBV29-1 and TRBJ2-7, with 9 nucleotides matching TRBD1. The CDR3 spells CSGGTGHYEQYF. CDR3 bases: TGCAGCGGGGGGACAGGGCACTACGAGCAGTACTTC.